This is a list of T cell receptor beta chains from one sample in a study of T cells in Graves' hyperthyroidism and ophthalmopathy. One entry per CDR3 protein, called by TCRdb with MiXCR from the multiplex PCR reads. Here the sample spans a few hundred thousand distinct CDR3 sequences, around 20% being singletons. Sequenced sample: blood. The receptors here all came from a man aged 18 to 30 with Graves' hyperthyroidism. Each CDR3 is given with its conserved first and last residue. The D gene is left open where the match is weak. For some rows the clone size is stated as once, few or many, or as a class when expanded; others skip it.

j_call,clone_size,v_call,d_call,cdr3_aa,cdr3_nt
TRBJ1-2,few,TRBV6-1,TRBD1,CAHRDRDYGYTF,TGTGCCCACCGGGACAGGGACTATGGCTACACCTTC
TRBJ2-7,few,TRBV12-3/TRBV12-4,TRBD1,CASSRRDRGQGQYF,TGTGCCAGCAGCCGCCGGGACAGGGGGCAGGGGCAGTACTTC
TRBJ1-2,.,TRBV3-1,.,CASSPDGGVNGYTF,TGTGCCAGCAGCCCGGACGGGGGAGTGAATGGCTACACCTTC
TRBJ1-2,many,TRBV6-1,.,CASSEQRGAYGYTF,TGTGCCAGCAGTGAGCAGAGAGGTGCCTATGGCTACACCTTC
TRBJ2-2,many,TRBV2,.,CASRMQGLYTGELFF,TGTGCCAGCAGGATGCAGGGGCTATACACCGGGGAGCTGTTTTTT
TRBJ1-2,many,TRBV6-2/TRBV6-3,.,CASSNDVGGYTF,TGTGCCAGCAGTAACGACGTCGGTGGCTACACCTTC
TRBJ2-2,few,TRBV5-6,TRBD1,CASSWISGGRGTGELFF,TGTGCCAGCAGCTGGATATCAGGGGGAAGAGGGACCGGGGAGCTGTTTTTT
TRBJ2-5,many,TRBV20-1,.,CSPRGGSETQYF,TGCAGTCCGAGGGGGGGCAGCGAGACCCAGTACTTC
TRBJ2-7,few,TRBV7-8,.,CASSASPGGYEQYF,TGTGCCAGCAGCGCGAGCCCCGGGGGCTACGAGCAGTACTTC
TRBJ2-7,few,TRBV12-3/TRBV12-4,TRBD1,CASSLPGQGQYF,TGTGCCAGCAGTTTACCCGGACAGGGCCAGTACTTC
TRBJ2-7,many,TRBV28,TRBD1,CASSLDRDGSYEQYF,TGTGCCAGCAGTTTGGACAGGGACGGGTCCTACGAGCAGTACTTC
TRBJ2-7,many,TRBV7-9,TRBD1,CASSLEDRGVYEQYF,TGTGCCAGCAGCTTAGAGGACAGGGGGGTCTACGAGCAGTACTTC
TRBJ2-7,.,TRBV7-9,.,CASSSFGLTYEQYF,TGTGCCAGCAGCTCCTTCGGTTTGACCTACGAGCAGTACTTC
TRBJ1-2,.,TRBV6-1,.,CASSQTWDLANYGYTF,TGTGCCAGCTCACAAACCTGGGACTTAGCTAACTATGGCTACACCTTC
TRBJ1-1,many,TRBV10-2,.,CASSDVGEDTEAFF,TGCGCCAGCAGTGATGTGGGAGAAGATACTGAAGCTTTCTTT
TRBJ1-1,many,TRBV29-1,TRBD1,CSGRDRVTEAFF,TGCAGCGGCCGAGACAGGGTCACTGAAGCTTTCTTT